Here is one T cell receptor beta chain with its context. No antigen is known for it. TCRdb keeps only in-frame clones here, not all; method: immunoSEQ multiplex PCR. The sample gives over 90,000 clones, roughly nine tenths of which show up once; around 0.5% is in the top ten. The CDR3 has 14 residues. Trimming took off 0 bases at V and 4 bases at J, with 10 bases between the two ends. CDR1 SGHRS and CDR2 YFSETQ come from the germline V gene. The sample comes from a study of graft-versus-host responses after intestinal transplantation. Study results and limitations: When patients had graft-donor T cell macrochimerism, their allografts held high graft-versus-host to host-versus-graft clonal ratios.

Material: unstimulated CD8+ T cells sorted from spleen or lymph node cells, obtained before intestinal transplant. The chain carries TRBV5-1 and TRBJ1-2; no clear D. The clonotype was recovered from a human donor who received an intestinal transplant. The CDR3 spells CASSLAAETYGYTF. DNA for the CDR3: TGCGCCAGCAGCTTGGCCGCAGAAACCTATGGCTACACCTTC. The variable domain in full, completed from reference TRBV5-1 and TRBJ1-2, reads KAGVTQTPRYLIKTRGQQVTLSCSPISGHRSVSWYQQTPGQGLQFLFEYFSETQRNKGNFPGRFSGRQFSNSRSEMNVSTLELGDSALYLCASSLAAETYGYTFGSGTRLTVV.